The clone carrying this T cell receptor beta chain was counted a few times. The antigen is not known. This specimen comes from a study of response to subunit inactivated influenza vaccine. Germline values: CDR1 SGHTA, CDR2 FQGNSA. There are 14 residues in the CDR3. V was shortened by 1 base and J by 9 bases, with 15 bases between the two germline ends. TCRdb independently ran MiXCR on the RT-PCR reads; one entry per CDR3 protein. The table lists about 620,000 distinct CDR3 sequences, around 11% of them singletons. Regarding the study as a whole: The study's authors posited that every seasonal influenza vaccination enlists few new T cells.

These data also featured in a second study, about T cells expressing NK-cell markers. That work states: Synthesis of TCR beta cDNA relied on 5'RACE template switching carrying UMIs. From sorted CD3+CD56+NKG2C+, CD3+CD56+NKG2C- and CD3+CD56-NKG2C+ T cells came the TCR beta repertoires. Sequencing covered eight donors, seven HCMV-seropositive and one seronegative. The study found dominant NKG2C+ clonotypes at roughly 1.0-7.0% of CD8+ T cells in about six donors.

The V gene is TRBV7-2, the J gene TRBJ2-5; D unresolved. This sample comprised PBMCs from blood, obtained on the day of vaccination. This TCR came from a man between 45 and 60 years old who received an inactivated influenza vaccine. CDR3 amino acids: CASSLVSLSSPQYF. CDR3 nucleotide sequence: TGTGCCAGCAGCTTAGTGTCTCTTTCCAGTCCCCAGTACTTC.